The 9 T cell receptor beta chains reported below all come from one sample, sequenced in a study of blood T cell repertoires in COVID-19 (dated by TCRdb to 2020 to 2021). The protocol used for the library was the immunoSEQ multiplex PCR assay. The immuneACCESS repertoire file appears here via TCRdb, limited to in-frame rearrangements. These files lack a portion of the clones; in checked studies, under half of the deficit traces to unresolved V genes, and the cause of the others is not known. Recorded for this sample are over 130,000 clones; approximately 86% of them occurred a single time. The ten largest clones take up under 6.5% of the sample. Sample: peripheral blood. These receptors came from a human donor in a cohort sampled during active COVID-19.

This clone was found a few times. The genes are TRBV2 and TRBJ1-2; D call uncertain. The germline V gene encodes CDR1 SNHLY and CDR2 FYNNEI. The CDR3 contains 15 residues. V lost 7 bases and J 2 bases, leaving 17 bases between the germline ends. The CDR3 is CASNSPEVMNYGYTF. In DNA, the CDR3 is TGTGCCAGCAACTCTCCGGAGGTAATGAACTATGGCTACACCTTC.

The chain recombines TRBV13 with TRBJ2-7; 10 nucleotides agree with TRBD2. CDR3 length equals 14 residues. Germline V lookup: CDR1 PRHDT, CDR2 FYEKMQ (reference sequence). Trimming removed 9 bases from V and 1 base from J; junction bases left unmatched: 6. The CDR3 here is CASRGSGGSYEQYF. In DNA, the CDR3 is TGTGCCAGTAGGGGTAGCGGGGGGTCCTACGAGCAGTACTTC. The full variable domain, its missing parts supplied by reference TRBV13 and TRBJ2-7, is AAGVIQSPRHLIKEKRETATLKCYPIPRHDTVYWYQQGPGQDPQFLISFYEKMQSDKGSIPDRFSAQQFSDYHSELNMSSLELGDSALYFCASRGSGGSYEQYFGPGTRLTVT.

This chain joins TRBV6-1 and TRBJ1-4; weak D call: TRBD1 (6 bases). The germline CDR1 and CDR2 sequences are MNHNS and SASEGT. V lost 3 bases and J 1 base, leaving 6 bases between the germline ends. This CDR3 is built from 14 residues. The CDR3 loop is CASSDRGTNEKLFF. CDR3 sequence (DNA): TGTGCCAGCAGTGACAGGGGAACTAATGAAAAACTGTTTTTT.

The chain employs TRBV6-1 and TRBJ2-3; TRBD2 agrees at 7 bases. J gave up 4 bases and V 3 bases, and 10 bases lay outside the gene matches. Looked up from germline, CDR1 is MNHNS and CDR2 is SASEGT. The CDR3 spans 16 residues. DNA for the CDR3: TGTGCCAGCAGTGATTGGGAGGGCAGGGAGCCAGATACGCAGTATTTT. Translation gives CASSDWEGREPDTQYF.

The CDR3 DNA sequence: TGTGCCAGCAGTTCCAGATTGGGACTAGCGGGAGGGGACGGCTACGAGCAGTACTTC. Translation gives CASSSRLGLAGGDGYEQYF. The chain links TRBV27 to TRBJ2-7, with 16 bases lining up with TRBD2. CDR3 length: 19 amino acids. With V trimmed by 4 bases and J by 3 bases, 12 bases remained unmatched. CDR1 is MNHEY and CDR2 is SMNVEV in the germline V gene (reference sequence).

The chain uses TRBV5-1 and TRBJ2-7, with 9 positions matching TRBD1. J was trimmed by 3 bases and V by 6 bases; bases with no gene match: 10. The CDR3 consists of 15 residues. Germline V gives CDR1 SGHRS, CDR2 YFSETQ. CDR3 in DNA: TGCGCCAGCAAGGATCCGGGACAGGGCCTCTACGAGCAGTACTTC. It encodes CASKDPGQGLYEQYF.

The rearrangement joins TRBV27 to TRBJ2-1; no clear D gene. The germline V gene has CDR1 MNHEY and CDR2 SMNVEV (reference sequence). CDR3 length: 14 residues. V was shortened by 5 bases and J by 2 bases, with 10 bases between the two germline ends. The CDR3 protein is CASSVRSAYNEQFF. CDR3 DNA: TGTGCCAGCAGTGTCAGGTCTGCCTACAATGAGCAGTTCTTC.

A single count supports this clone. V and J are TRBV3-1 (or the pseudogene TRBV3-2) and TRBJ2-3; a possible D gene is TRBD1 (6 bases). V was trimmed by 4 bases and J by 0 bases, leaving 20 bases between them. Germline CDR1 is LGHDT and CDR2 is YNNKEL (reference sequence). The CDR3 runs to 18 residues. CDR3 loop: CASSPPWVRQESTDTQYF. The CDR3 bases are TGTGCCAGCAGCCCGCCGTGGGTAAGACAGGAGAGCACAGATACGCAGTATTTT.

The V call is TRBV19, the J call TRBJ1-3, with D maybe TRBD1 (6 bases). Trimming removed 2 bases at V and 1 base at J, with 12 bases between. The CDR3 covers 16 residues. Germline V gene lookup returns CDR1 LNHDA and CDR2 SQIVND (reference sequence). CDR3 DNA: TGTGCCAGTAGTATACGGGGGGCGCGTTCTGGAAACACCATATATTTT. Translating it yields CASSIRGARSGNTIYF.